This is a list of T cell receptor beta chains from one sample in a study of blood T cell repertoires in COVID-19. Clones were sequenced by immunoSEQ multiplex PCR, and TCRdb holds only the in-frame ones, with some missing. The sample has under 250,000 clones, approximately 80% seen once. The sequencing input was peripheral blood. The receptors were sampled from a human donor in a cohort sampled during active COVID-19. CDR3s include the opening cysteine and the closing phenylalanine or tryptophan. Each record gives: D gene, V gene, clone size, J gene, CDR3 DNA, CDR3 protein. The D gene is left open where the match is weak. Not every row has a clone size; where given, it reads once, few, many or a size class.

NA	TRBV12-3/TRBV12-4	once	TRBJ1-4	TGTGCCAGCAGTCTACGGTTTAATGAAAAACTGTTTTTT	CASSLRFNEKLFF
TRBD1	TRBV5-8	NA	TRBJ2-2	TGTGCCAGCAGCCACGGGACAGGGAGATCCGGGGAGCTGTTTTTT	CASSHGTGRSGELFF
TRBD1	TRBV13	once	TRBJ1-1	TGTGCCAGCAGCCCTGTCGACAGGGGGACTGAAGCTTTCTTT	CASSPVDRGTEAFF
NA	TRBV7-2	NA	TRBJ2-6	TGTGCCAGCAGCCTGGGGGGATCTGGGGCCAACGTCCTGACTTTC	CASSLGGSGANVLTF
NA	TRBV10-2	NA	TRBJ2-1	TGCGCCAGCAGTTCTCGGCAGGGGACGGAGAATGAGCAGTTCTTC	CASSSRQGTENEQFF
TRBD2	TRBV6-5	NA	TRBJ2-7	TGTGCCAGCAGTCCAACTAGCGGGAGCTCCTACGAGCAGTACTTC	CASSPTSGSSYEQYF
TRBD2	TRBV29-1	NA	TRBJ2-1	TGCAGCGTTGGGGAGGGCAATGAGCAGTTCTTC	CSVGEGNEQFF
NA	TRBV7-2	NA	TRBJ1-1	TGTGCCAGCAGCGCCAGCCGGGGTGAGAACACTGAAGCTTTCTTT	CASSASRGENTEAFF
TRBD2	TRBV19	NA	TRBJ2-1	TGTGCCAGTAGTCCGGCCGGGACTAGCGGGGACAATGAGCAGTTCTTC	CASSPAGTSGDNEQFF
TRBD2	TRBV6-6	NA	TRBJ2-7	TGTGCCAGCAGTAGATTCCCGGAACTAGCGGGATCGTGGCCTTTCTACGAGCAGTACTTC	CASSRFPELAGSWPFYEQYF
TRBD2	TRBV6-5	once	TRBJ2-1	TGTGCCAGCAGTTACTCGAGTTGGACTAGCTTCAATGAGCAGTTCTTC	CASSYSSWTSFNEQFF
NA	TRBV2	NA	TRBJ2-2	TGTGCCAGCAGTGATTGGGGGCGCGTCACCGGGGAGCTGTTTTTT	CASSDWGRVTGELFF
TRBD2	TRBV13	few	TRBJ2-1	TGTGCCAGCAGCTTAGGGCTAGCGGGGTACAATGAGCAGTTCTTC	CASSLGLAGYNEQFF
TRBD2	TRBV7-9	NA	TRBJ2-1	TGTGCCAGCAGCAGGGGACTAGTCAATGAGCAGTTCTTC	CASSRGLVNEQFF
NA	TRBV21-1	NA	TRBJ2-2	TGTGCCAGCAATCCACAGGGACCTCCGGTCAATCTGGCCTCGAACACCGGGGAGCTGTTTTTT	CASNPQGPPVNLASNTGELFF
NA	TRBV12-5	NA	TRBJ1-1	TGTGCTAGTGGTTTGGTACGGTCTGAAGCTTTCTTT	CASGLVRSEAFF
TRBD1	TRBV4-1	NA	TRBJ2-7	TGCGCCAGCAGCCATGCGAGGGGACAGTCCCTCTACGAGCAGTACTTC	CASSHARGQSLYEQYF
NA	TRBV11-2	few	TRBJ2-1	TGTGCCAGCAGCTTAAGGGGCCTAACCTCCTACAATGAGCAGTTCTTC	CASSLRGLTSYNEQFF
TRBD2	TRBV7-2	NA	TRBJ2-7	TGTGCCAGCAGCTTCCAACCGGGACTATATTACGAGCAGTACTTC	CASSFQPGLYYEQYF
TRBD2	TRBV29-1	NA	TRBJ2-3	TGCAGCGTTGGGGGAGGGACGCAGTATTTT	CSVGGGTQYF
NA	TRBV7-9	few	TRBJ2-2	TGTGCCAGCAGTCTAGGAGGGGCGGACTCCGGGGAGCTGTTTTTT	CASSLGGADSGELFF
TRBD2	TRBV5-1	NA	TRBJ2-7	TGCGCCAGCAGCTTGGAGTATCTAGCGGGAGCCTCCTACGAGCAGTACTTC	CASSLEYLAGASYEQYF
TRBD1	TRBV5-1	NA	TRBJ2-5	TGCGCCAGCACCAAGACAGGGGGCTGGGAGACCCAGTACTTC	CASTKTGGWETQYF
TRBD2	TRBV4-2	NA	TRBJ2-5	TGTGCCAGCAGCCAAGATGTTCTAGCGGGAGGAGTTTCTGGGGGGACCCAGTACTTC	CASSQDVLAGGVSGGTQYF
NA	TRBV2	NA	TRBJ2-7	TGTGCCAGCAGTGGTAGCCAGGACTCGAAGTACGAGCAGTACTTC	CASSGSQDSKYEQYF
TRBD1	TRBV28	NA	TRBJ2-6	TGTGCCAGCCTACCCGACAGGGGGAAGATTGGGGCCAACGTCCTGACTTTC	CASLPDRGKIGANVLTF
TRBD1	TRBV5-4	few	TRBJ1-2	TGTGCCAGCTCCCCAGGGGGCGCGACCTATGGCTACACCTTC	CASSPGGATYGYTF
NA	TRBV5-1	NA	TRBJ2-1	TGCGCCAGCAGCTTGGCCGGGACAATCTACAATGAGCAGTTCTTC	CASSLAGTIYNEQFF
NA	TRBV7-9	NA	TRBJ2-7	TGTGCCAGCAGCTCATCCCCCTACAGGGTGGGCTACGAGCAGTACTTC	CASSSSPYRVGYEQYF
TRBD1	TRBV9	few	TRBJ2-2	TGTGCCAGCAGCGTAGAGCAGGACAGGGGTACCGGGGAGCTGTTTTTT	CASSVEQDRGTGELFF
NA	TRBV7-9	NA	TRBJ2-1	TGTGCCAGCAGTTTAACCGGGTCCTTCAACAATGAGCAGTTCTTC	CASSLTGSFNNEQFF
TRBD1	TRBV19	NA	TRBJ2-7	TGTGCCAGTAGCGGGTTTGGGACAGGGATTACCTACGAGCAGTACTTC	CASSGFGTGITYEQYF
NA	TRBV19	NA	TRBJ1-1	TGTGCCAGTAGACCCGGGGAAGGGAACACTGAAGCTTTCTTT	CASRPGEGNTEAFF
NA	TRBV28	NA	TRBJ1-2	TGTGCCAGCAGCCCGACAGTAAACTATGGCTACACCTTC	CASSPTVNYGYTF
NA	TRBV28	NA	TRBJ1-2	TGTGCCAGCAGTTTATTCGGGTACACTAACTATGGCTACACCTTC	CASSLFGYTNYGYTF
NA	TRBV28	NA	TRBJ2-7	TGTGCCAGCAGCTATGCGGGCAGGCCCCCCTACGAGCAGTACTTC	CASSYAGRPPYEQYF
TRBD1	TRBV5-6	NA	TRBJ2-1	TGTGCCAGCAGCATCGGACAGGGGGGCCATGAGCAGTTCTTC	CASSIGQGGHEQFF